The present entry profiles one T cell receptor (beta chain) with its context. Repertoires were generated with immunoSEQ multiplex PCR, while TCRdb's copy carries only in-frame clones and drops some. Found here are 110,000 or so clones, roughly 85% of them singletons; the top ten hold approximately 13%. The data were taken from a study of blood T cell repertoires in COVID-19. The sequence was collected from a human donor in a cohort sampled during active COVID-19. The material sequenced was peripheral blood.

The CDR3: CASSLGTDNSPLHF. CDR3 DNA: TGCGCCAGCAGCTTGGGGACTGATAATTCACCCCTCCACTTT. This chain joins TRBV5-1 and TRBJ1-6; D remains ambiguous. The CDR3 sequence is 14 residues long. Germline CDR1 and CDR2: SGHRS and YFSETQ. Trimming stripped 0 bases from V and 5 bases from J, with 6 bases between.